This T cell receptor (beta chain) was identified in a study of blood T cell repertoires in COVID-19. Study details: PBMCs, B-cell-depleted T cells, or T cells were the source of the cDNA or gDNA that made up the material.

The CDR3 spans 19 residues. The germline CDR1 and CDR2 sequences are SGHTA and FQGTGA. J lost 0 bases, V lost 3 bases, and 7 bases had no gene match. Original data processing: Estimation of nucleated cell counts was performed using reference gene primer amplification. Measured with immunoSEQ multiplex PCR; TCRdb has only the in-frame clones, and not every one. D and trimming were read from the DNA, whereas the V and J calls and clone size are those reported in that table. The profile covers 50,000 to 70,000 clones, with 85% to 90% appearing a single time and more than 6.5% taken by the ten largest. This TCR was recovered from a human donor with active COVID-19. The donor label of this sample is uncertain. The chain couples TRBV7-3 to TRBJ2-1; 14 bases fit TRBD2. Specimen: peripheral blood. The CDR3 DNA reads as TGTGCCAGCAGCTTGGGGACTAGCGGGGGCCTGAGCTCCTACAATGAGCAGTTCTTC. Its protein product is CASSLGTSGGLSSYNEQFF.